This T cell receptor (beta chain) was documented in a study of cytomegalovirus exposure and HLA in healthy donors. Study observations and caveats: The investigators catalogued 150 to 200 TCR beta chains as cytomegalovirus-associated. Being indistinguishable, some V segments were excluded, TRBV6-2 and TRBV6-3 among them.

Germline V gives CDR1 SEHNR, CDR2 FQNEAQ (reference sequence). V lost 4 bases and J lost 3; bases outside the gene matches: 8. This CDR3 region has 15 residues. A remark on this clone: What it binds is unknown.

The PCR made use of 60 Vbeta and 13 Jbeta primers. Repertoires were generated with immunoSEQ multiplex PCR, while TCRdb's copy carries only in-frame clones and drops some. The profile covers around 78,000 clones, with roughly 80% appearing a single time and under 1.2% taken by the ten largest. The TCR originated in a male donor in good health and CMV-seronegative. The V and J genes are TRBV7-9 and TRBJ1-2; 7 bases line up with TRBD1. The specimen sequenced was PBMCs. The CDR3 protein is CASSSSGGGDYGYTF. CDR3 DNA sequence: TGTGCCAGCAGCTCCTCAGGAGGGGGCGACTATGGCTACACCTTC.